Sequencing of this T cell receptor (beta chain) was carried out in a study of cytomegalovirus exposure and HLA in healthy donors. This CDR3 contains 15 residues. Looked up from germline, CDR1 is MDHEN and CDR2 is SYDVKM. The ends lost 9 bases at V and 4 bases at J; junction bases unmatched: 12. Use of 60 Vbeta and 13 Jbeta primers characterized the PCR. Assay: immunoSEQ multiplex PCR; the TCRdb copy retains only in-frame clones and omits some. The profile covers 85,000 to 95,000 clones, with approximately 80% appearing a single time and 5.3% taken by the ten largest. The sequencing sample was made of PBMCs. The chain uses TRBV28 and TRBJ2-1; 7 positions agree with TRBD2. The clonotype originates from a man in his thirties or forties in good health and CMV-seropositive. This chain's CDR3 is CASSWAGVSYNEQFF. CDR3 DNA sequence: TGTGCCAGTTCCTGGGCGGGAGTCAGTTACAATGAGCAGTTCTTC.